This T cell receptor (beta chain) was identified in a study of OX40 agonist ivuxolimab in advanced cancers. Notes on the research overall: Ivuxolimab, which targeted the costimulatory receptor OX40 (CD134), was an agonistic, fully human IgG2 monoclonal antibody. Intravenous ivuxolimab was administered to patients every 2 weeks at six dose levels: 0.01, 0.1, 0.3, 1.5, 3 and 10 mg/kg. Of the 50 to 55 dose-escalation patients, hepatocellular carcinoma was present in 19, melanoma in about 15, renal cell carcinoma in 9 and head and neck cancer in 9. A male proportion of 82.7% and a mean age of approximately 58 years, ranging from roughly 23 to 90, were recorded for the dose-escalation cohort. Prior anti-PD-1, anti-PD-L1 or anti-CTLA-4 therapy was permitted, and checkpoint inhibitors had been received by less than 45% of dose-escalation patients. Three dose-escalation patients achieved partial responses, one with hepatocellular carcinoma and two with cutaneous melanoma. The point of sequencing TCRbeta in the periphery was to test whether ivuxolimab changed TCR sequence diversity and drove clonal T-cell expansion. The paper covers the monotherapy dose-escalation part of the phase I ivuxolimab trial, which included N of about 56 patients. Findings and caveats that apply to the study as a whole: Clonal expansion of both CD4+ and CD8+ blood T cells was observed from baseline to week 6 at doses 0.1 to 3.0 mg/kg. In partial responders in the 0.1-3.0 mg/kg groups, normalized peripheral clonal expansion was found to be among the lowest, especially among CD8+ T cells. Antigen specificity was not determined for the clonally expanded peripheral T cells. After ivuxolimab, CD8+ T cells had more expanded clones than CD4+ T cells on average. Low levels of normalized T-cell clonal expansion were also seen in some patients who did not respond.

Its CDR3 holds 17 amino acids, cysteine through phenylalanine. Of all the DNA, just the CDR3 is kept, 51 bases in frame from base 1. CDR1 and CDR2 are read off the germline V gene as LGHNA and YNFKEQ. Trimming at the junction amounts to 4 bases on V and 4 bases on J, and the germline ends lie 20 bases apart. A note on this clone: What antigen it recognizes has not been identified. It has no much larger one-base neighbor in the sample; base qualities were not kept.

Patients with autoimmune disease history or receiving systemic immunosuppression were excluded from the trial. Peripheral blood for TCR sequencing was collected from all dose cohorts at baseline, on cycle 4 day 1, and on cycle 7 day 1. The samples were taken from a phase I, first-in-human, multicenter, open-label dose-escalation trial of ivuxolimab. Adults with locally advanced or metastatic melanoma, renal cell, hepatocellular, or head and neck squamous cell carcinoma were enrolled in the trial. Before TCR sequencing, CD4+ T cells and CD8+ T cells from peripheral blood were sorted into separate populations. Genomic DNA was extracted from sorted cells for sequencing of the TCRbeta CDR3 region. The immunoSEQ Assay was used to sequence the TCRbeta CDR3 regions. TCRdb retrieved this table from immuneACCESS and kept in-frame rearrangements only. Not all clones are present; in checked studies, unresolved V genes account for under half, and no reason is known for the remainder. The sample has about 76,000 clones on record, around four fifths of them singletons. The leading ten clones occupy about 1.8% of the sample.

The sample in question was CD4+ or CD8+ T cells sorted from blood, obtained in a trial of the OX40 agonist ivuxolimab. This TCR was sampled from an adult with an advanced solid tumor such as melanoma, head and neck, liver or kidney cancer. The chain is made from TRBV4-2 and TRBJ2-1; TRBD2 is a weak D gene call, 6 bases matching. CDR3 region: CASSLSARDLVYNEQFF. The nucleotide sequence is TGTGCCAGCAGCCTCTCGGCTCGGGACTTGGTATACAATGAGCAGTTCTTC.